This TCR beta chain came from a study of blood T cell repertoires in COVID-19. V was cut by 9 bases and J by 3 bases, with 14 bases left in between. Germline CDR1 is SNHLY and CDR2 is FYNNEI. This CDR3 spans 14 amino acids. This clone was counted a few times. Profiling relied on immunoSEQ multiplex PCR, and the TCRdb table lists in-frame clones only, not all of them. The repertoire consists of more than 200,000 clones, with 70% to 90% occurring once and the leading ten covering about 4.1%. The sequencing sample was made of peripheral blood. The chain combines TRBV2 with TRBJ1-4, with D possibly TRBD1 on 5 matching bases. This clonotype was obtained from a man aged 45-65 years with acute or convalescent COVID-19. The CDR3 protein is CASHDSNSNEKLFF. As DNA, the CDR3 is TGTGCCAGTCACGACAGCAACTCTAATGAAAAACTGTTTTTT.